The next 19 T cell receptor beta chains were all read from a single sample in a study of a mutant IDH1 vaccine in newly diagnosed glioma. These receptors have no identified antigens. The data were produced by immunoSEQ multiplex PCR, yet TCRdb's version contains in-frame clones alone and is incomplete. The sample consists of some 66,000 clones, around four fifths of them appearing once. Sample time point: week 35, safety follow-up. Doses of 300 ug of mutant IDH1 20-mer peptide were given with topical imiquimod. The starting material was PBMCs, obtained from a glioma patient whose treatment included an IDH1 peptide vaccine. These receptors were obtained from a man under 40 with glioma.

CDR3 in amino acids: CASSKVGYNEQFF. In DNA, the CDR3 is TGTGCCAGCAGCAAAGTGGGCTACAATGAGCAGTTCTTC. The J gene is TRBJ2-1, the V gene TRBV5-6, with D unresolved. Germline V CDR1 and CDR2: SGHDT, YYEEEE. The CDR3 runs 13 residues. The V end was cut by 4 bases, the J end by 3 bases, with 8 bases between.

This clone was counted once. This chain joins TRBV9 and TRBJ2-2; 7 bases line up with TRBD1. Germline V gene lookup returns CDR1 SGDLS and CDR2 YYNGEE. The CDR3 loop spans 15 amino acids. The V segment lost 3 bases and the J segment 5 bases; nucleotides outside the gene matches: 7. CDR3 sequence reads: CASSARQGTTGELFF. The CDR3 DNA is TGTGCCAGCAGCGCCCGACAGGGAACAACCGGGGAGCTGTTTTTT.

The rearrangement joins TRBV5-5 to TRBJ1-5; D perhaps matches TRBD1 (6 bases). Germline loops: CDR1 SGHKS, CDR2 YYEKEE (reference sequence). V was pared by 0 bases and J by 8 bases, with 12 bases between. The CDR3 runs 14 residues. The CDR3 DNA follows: TGTGCCAGCAGCTTGGACAGGGAGTCTAAGCCCCAGCATTTT. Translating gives CASSLDRESKPQHF.

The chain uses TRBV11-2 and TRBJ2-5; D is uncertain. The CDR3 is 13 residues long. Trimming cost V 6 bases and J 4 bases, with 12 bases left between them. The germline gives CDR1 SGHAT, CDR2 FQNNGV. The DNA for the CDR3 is TGTGCCAGCAGGCTCGTGGGCCGAGAGACCCAGTACTTC. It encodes CASRLVGRETQYF. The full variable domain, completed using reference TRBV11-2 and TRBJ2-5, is EAGVAQSPRYKIIEKRQSVAFWCNPISGHATLYWYQQILGQGPKLLIQFQNNGVVDDSQLPKDRFSAERLKGVDSTLKIQPAKLEDSAVYLCASRLVGRETQYFGPGTRLLVL.

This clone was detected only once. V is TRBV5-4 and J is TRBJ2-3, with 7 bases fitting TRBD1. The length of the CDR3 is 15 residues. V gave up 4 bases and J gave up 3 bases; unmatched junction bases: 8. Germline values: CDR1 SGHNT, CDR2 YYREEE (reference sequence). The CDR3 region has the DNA TGTGCCAGCAGCCGACAGGGCGGTGAGACAGATACGCAGTATTTT. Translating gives CASSRQGGETDTQYF.

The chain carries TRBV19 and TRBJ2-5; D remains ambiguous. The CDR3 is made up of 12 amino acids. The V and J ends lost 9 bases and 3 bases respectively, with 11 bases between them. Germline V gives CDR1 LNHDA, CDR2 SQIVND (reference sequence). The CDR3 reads CASAGREETQYF. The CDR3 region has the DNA TGTGCCAGCGCAGGACGGGAAGAGACCCAGTACTTC.

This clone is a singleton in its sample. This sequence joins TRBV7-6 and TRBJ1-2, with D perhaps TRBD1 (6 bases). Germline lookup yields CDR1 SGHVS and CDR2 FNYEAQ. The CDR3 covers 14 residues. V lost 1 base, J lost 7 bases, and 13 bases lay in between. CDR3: CASSLGTVEAGYTF. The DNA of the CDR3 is TGTGCCAGCAGCTTAGGGACAGTAGAGGCTGGCTACACCTTC.

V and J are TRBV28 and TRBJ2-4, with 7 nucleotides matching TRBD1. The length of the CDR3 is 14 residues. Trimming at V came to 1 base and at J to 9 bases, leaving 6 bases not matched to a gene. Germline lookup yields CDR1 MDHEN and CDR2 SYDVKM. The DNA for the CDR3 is TGTGCCAGCAGTTTATTTACAGGGGCGGGCATTCAGTACTTC. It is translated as CASSLFTGAGIQYF.

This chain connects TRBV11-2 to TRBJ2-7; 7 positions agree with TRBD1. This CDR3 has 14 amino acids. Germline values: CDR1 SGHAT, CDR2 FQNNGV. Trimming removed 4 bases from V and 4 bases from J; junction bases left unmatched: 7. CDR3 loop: CASSWFDRAYEQYF. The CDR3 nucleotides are TGTGCCAGCAGCTGGTTTGACAGGGCATACGAGCAGTACTTC.

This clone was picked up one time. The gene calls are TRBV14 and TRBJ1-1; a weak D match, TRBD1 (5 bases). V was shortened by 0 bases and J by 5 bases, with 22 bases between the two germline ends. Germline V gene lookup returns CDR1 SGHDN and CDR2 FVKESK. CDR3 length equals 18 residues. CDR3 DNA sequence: TGTGCCAGCAGCCAAGATTTGAGGTTTAGGGGACTTCGTACTGAAGCTTTCTTT. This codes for CASSQDLRFRGLRTEAFF.

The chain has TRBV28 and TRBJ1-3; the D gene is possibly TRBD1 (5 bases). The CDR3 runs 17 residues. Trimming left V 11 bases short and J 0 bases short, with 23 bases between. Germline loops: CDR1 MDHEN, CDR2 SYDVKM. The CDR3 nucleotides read TGTGCCTCTCGGGGGATCCCCAACTTCAGCTCTGGAAACACCATATATTTT. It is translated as CASRGIPNFSSGNTIYF.

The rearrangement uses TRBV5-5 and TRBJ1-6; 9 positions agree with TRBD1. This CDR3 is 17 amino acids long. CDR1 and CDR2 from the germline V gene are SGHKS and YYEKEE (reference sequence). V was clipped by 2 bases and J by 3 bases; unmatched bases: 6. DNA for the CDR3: TGTGCCAGCAGCTTCGAACAGGGGGCCGACTATAATTCACCCCTCCACTTT. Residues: CASSFEQGADYNSPLHF.

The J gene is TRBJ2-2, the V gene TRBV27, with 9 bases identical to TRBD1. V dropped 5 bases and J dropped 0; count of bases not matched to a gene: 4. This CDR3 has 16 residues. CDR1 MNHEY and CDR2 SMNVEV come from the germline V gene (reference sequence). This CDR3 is CASSTRQGANTGELFF. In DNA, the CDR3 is TGTGCCAGCAGTACCAGACAGGGGGCGAACACCGGGGAGCTGTTTTTT.

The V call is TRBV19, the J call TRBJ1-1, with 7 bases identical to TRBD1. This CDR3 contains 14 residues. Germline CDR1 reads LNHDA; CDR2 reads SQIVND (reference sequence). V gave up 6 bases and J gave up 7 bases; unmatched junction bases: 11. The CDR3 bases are TGTGCCAGTAGGACAGGGCGAGAACAGGGTGAAGCTTTCTTT. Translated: CASRTGREQGEAFF.

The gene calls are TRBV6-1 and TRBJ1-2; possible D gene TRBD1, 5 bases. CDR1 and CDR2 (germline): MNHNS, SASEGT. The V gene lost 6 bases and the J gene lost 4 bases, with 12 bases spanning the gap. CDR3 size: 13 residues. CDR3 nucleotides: TGTGCCAGCAGGGTCGACAGCATCTATGGCTACACCTTC. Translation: CASRVDSIYGYTF.

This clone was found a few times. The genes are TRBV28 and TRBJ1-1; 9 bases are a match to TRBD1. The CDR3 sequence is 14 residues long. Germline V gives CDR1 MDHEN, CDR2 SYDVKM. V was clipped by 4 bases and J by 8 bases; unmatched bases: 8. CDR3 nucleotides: TGTGCCAGCAGTTCCCCGTCAGGGACAGGGGAAGCTTTCTTT. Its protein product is CASSSPSGTGEAFF.

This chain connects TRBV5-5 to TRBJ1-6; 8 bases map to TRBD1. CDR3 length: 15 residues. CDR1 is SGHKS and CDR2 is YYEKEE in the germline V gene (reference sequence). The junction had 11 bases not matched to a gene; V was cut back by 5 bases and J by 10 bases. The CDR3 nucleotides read TGTGCCAGCAGACAAAAGACAGGGGCGGAATCACCCCTCCACTTT. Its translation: CASRQKTGAESPLHF.

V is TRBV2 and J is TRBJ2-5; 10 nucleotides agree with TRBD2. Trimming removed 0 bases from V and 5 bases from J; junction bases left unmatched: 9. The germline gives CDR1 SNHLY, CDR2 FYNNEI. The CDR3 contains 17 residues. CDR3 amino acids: CASSEAPSGGAWETQYF. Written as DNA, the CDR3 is TGTGCCAGCAGTGAAGCCCCCAGCGGGGGGGCGTGGGAGACCCAGTACTTC. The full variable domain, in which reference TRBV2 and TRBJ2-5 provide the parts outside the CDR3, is EPEVTQTPSHQVTQMGQEVILRCVPISNHLYFYWYRQILGQKVEFLVSFYNNEISEKSEIFDDQFSVERPDGSNFTLKIRSTKLEDSAMYFCASSEAPSGGAWETQYFGPGTRLLVL.

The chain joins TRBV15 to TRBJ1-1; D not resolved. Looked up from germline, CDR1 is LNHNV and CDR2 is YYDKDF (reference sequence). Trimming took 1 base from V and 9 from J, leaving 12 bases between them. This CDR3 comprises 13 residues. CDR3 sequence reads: CATSRVPSGKAFF. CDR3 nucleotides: TGTGCCACCAGCAGAGTCCCCTCGGGCAAAGCTTTCTTT.